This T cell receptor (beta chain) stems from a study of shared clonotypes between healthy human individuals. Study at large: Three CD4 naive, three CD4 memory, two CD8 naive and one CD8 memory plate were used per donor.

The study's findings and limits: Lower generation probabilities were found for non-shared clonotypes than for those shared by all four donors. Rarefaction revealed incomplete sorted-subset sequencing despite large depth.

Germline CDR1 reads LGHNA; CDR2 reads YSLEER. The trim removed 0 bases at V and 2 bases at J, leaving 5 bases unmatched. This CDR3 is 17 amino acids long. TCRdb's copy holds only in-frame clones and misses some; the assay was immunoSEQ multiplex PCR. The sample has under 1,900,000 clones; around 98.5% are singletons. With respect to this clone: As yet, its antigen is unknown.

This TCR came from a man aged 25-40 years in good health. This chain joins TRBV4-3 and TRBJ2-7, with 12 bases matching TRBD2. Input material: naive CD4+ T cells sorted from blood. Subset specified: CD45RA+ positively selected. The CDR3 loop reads CASSQETSGSLTYEQYF. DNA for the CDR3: TGCGCCAGCAGCCAAGAGACTAGCGGGAGTCTCACCTACGAGCAGTACTTC.